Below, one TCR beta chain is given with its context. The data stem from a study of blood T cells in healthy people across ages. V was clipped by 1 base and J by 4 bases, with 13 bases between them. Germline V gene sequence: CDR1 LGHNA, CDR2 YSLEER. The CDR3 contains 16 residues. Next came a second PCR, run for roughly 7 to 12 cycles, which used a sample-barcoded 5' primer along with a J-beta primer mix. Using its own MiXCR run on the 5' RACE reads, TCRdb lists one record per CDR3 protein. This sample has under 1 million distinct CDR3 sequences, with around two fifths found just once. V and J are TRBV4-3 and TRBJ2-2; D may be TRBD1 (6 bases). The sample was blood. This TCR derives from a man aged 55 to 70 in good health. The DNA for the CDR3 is TGCGCCAGCAGCCAAGGGACAGAGCTTCTCACCGGGGAGCTGTTTTTT. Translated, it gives CASSQGTELLTGELFF.